This TCR beta chain emerged from a study of cytomegalovirus exposure and HLA in healthy donors. CDR3 length: 17 residues. CDR1 is SNHLY, CDR2 FYNNEI, per germline. V gave up 3 bases and J gave up 9 bases; unmatched junction bases: 12. About this clone itself: Its target is not known.

Healthy bone marrow donors supplied every sample. Whole-study results and caveats: As a later analysis showed, a missense DCLRE1C variant was linked to trimming of TCR beta V- and J-genes. Earlier findings revealed that most TCR beta V segments proved productive either about 90% or about 30% of the time. Reportedly, cytomegalovirus status was diagnosed with high sensitivity and specificity.

With 60 Vbeta and 13 Jbeta primers, the PCR was carried out. Clones were sequenced by immunoSEQ multiplex PCR, and TCRdb holds only the in-frame ones, with some missing. The sample lists 60,000 or so clones, around 92% occurring once. This clonotype was obtained from a man aged 25-40 years in good health and CMV-seropositive. Sequencing was performed on PBMCs. The chain recombines TRBV2 with TRBJ2-1, with TRBD1 matching over 12 bases. Written as DNA, the CDR3 is TGTGCCAGCAGTGACGGCTACCCGGGACAGGGGGCACCTGAGCAGTTCTTC. Translation gives CASSDGYPGQGAPEQFF.